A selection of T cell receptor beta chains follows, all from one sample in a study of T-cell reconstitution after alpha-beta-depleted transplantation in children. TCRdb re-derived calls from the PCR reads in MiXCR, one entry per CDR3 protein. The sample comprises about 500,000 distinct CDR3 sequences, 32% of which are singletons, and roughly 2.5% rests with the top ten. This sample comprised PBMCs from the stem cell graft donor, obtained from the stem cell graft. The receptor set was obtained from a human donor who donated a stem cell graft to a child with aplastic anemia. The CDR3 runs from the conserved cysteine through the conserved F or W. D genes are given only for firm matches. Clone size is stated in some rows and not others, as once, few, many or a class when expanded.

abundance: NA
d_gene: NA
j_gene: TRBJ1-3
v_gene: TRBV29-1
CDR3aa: CSVVRGGVGNTIYF
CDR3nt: TGCAGCGTTGTTCGCGGCGGAGTCGGAAACACCATATATTTT

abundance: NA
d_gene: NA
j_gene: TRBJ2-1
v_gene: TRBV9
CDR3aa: CASSASSSYNEQFF
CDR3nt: TGTGCCAGCAGCGCTTCGAGCTCCTACAATGAGCAGTTCTTC

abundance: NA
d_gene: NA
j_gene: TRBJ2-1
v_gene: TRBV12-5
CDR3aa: CASGLRAGNEQFF
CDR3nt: TGTGCTAGTGGTTTGCGGGCGGGCAATGAGCAGTTCTTC

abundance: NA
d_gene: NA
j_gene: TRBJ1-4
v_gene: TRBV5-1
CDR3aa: CASSLRGGAEKLFF
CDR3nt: TGCGCCAGCAGCTTGAGGGGGGGGGCTGAAAAACTGTTTTTT

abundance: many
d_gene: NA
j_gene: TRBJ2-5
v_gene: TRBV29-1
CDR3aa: CSVGVGETQYF
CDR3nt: TGCAGCGTTGGTGTCGGAGAGACCCAGTACTTC

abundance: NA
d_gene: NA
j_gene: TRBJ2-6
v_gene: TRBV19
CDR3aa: CASSMLSTGANVLTF
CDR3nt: TGTGCCAGTAGTATGCTCAGTACCGGGGCCAACGTCCTGACTTTC

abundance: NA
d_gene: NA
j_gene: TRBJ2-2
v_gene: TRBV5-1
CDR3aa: CASSLQDPRTGELFF
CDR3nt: TGCGCCAGCAGCTTACAGGACCCGAGGACCGGGGAGCTGTTTTTT

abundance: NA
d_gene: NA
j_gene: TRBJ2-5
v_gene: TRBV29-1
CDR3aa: CSVEVQETQYF
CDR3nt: TGCAGCGTTGAAGTCCAAGAGACCCAGTACTTC

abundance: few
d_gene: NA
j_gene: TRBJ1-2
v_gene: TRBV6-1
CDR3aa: CASAGDLGYTF
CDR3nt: TGTGCCAGTGCAGGGGACCTTGGCTACACCTTC

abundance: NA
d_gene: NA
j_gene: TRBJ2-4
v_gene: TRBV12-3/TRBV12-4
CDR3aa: CASSFRGQVKNIQYF
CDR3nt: TGTGCCAGCAGTTTCCGGGGGCAGGTCAAAAACATTCAGTACTTC

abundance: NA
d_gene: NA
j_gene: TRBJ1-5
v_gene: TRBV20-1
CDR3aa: CSARAGAGNQPQHF
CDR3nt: TGCAGTGCTAGAGCAGGGGCTGGCAATCAGCCCCAGCATTTT

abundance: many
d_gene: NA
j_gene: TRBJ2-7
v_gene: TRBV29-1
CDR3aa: CSVEEGKEPSYEQYF
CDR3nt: TGCAGCGTAGAGGAGGGTAAAGAACCATCCTACGAGCAGTACTTC

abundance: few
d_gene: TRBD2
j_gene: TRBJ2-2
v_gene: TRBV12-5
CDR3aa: CASGLGQAGANTGELFF
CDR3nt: TGTGCTAGTGGTTTAGGTCAGGCGGGGGCGAACACCGGGGAGCTGTTTTTT

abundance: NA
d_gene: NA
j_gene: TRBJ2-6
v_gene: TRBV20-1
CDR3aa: CSARPTGLYGANVLTF
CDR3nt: TGCAGTGCTAGGCCTACAGGGCTATATGGGGCCAACGTCCTGACTTTC

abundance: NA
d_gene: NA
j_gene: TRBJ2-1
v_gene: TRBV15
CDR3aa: CATRSPSMAVSLRFF
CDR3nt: TGTGCCACCAGGAGCCCCTCAATGGCCGTATCGCTTCGATTCTTC

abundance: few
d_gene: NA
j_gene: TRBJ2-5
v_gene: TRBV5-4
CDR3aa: CASSLADSRETQYF
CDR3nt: TGTGCCAGCAGCTTGGCCGACAGTCGGGAGACCCAGTACTTC

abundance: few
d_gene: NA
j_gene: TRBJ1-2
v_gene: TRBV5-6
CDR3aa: CASSLAQGGLDYGYTF
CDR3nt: TGTGCCAGCAGCTTGGCACAGGGAGGGTTGGACTATGGCTACACCTTC

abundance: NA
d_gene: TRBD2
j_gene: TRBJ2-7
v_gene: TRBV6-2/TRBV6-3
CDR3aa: CASSFGLAGQEQYF
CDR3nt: TGTGCCAGCAGTTTCGGACTAGCGGGGCAAGAGCAGTACTTC

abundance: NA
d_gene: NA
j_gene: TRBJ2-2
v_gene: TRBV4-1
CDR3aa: CASSHLRPNTGELFF
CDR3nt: TGCGCCAGCAGCCACCTAAGACCCAACACCGGGGAGCTGTTTTTT

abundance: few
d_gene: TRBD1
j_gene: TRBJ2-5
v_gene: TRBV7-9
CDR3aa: CASSLLRDSQETQYF
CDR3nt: TGTGCCAGCAGCTTGCTCCGGGACAGCCAAGAGACCCAGTACTTC

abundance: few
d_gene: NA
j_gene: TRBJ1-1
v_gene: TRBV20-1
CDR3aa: CSARAPSPEAFF
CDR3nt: TGCAGTGCACGGGCCCCTTCCCCTGAAGCTTTCTTT

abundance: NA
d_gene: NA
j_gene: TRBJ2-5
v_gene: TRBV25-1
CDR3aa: CASSDPLRSQETQYF
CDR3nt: TGTGCCAGCAGTGACCCCCTCCGGAGCCAAGAGACCCAGTACTTC

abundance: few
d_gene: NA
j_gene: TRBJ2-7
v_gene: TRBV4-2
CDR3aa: CASSQGNQGKNEQYF
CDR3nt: TGTGCCAGCAGCCAAGGAAATCAGGGGAAGAACGAGCAGTACTTC

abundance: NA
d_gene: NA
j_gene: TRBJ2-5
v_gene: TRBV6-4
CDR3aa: CASSDRLVWKTQYF
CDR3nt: TGTGCCAGCAGTGACCGGCTAGTCTGGAAGACCCAGTACTTC

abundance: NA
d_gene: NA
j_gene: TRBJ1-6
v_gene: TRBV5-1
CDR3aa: CASSPGHLNSPLHF
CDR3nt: TGCGCCAGCAGCCCGGGACACCTTAATTCACCCCTCCACTTT

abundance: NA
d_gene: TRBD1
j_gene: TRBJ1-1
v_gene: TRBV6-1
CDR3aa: CASRTGDLNTEAFF
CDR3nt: TGTGCCAGTAGAACAGGGGACTTAAACACTGAAGCTTTCTTT

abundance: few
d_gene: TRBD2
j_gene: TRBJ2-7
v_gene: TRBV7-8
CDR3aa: CASCLAGGSYEQYF
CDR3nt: TGTGCCAGCTGCCTAGCGGGAGGTTCCTACGAGCAGTACTTC

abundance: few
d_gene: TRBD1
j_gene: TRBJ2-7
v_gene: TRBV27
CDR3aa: CASSLGQGSHEQYF
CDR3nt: TGTGCCAGCAGTTTAGGACAGGGGTCCCACGAGCAGTACTTC

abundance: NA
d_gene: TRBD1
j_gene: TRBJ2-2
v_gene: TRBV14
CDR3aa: CASSQVLYDRAWAGELFF
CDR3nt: TGTGCCAGCAGCCAAGTGCTATACGACAGGGCGTGGGCCGGGGAGCTGTTTTTT

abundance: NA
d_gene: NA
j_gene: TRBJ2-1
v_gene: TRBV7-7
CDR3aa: CASSLSNHYNEQFF
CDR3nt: TGTGCCAGCAGCTTAAGCAACCACTACAATGAGCAGTTCTTC

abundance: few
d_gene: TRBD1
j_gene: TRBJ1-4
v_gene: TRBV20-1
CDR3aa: CSAQGDDEKLFF
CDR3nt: TGCAGTGCTCAGGGGGACGATGAAAAACTGTTTTTT

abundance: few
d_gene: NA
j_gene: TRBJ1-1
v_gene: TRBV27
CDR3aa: CASRPGRTNTEAFF
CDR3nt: TGTGCCAGCAGACCAGGGAGAACGAACACTGAAGCTTTCTTT

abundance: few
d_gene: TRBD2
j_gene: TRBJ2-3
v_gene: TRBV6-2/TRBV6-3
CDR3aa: CASTTGGAQYF
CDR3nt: TGTGCCAGCACAACCGGGGGGGCGCAGTATTTT

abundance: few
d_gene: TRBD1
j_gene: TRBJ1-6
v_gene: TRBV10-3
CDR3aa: CAISERGDRVYNSPLHF
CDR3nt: TGTGCCATCAGTGAGAGGGGGGACAGGGTTTATAATTCACCCCTCCACTTT

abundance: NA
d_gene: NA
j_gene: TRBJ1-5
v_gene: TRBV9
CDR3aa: CASSPNPGRDQPQHF
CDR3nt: TGTGCCAGCAGTCCTAACCCCGGGAGGGATCAGCCCCAGCATTTT

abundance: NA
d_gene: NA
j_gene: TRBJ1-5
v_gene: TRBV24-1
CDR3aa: CATSEAGNQPQHF
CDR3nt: TGTGCCACCAGTGAGGCAGGGAATCAGCCCCAGCATTTT

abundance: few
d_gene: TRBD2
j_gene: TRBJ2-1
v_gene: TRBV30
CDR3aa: CAWSVQLAYNEQFF
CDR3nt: TGTGCCTGGAGTGTACAACTAGCGTACAATGAGCAGTTCTTC

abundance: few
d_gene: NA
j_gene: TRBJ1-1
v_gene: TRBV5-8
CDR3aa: CASRTRVNTEAFF
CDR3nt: TGTGCCAGCAGGACCAGGGTGAACACTGAAGCTTTCTTT

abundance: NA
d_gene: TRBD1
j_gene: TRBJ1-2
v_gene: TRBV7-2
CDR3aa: CASSLAPGQGSGYTF
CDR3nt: TGTGCCAGCAGCTTAGCGCCGGGACAGGGAAGTGGCTACACCTTC

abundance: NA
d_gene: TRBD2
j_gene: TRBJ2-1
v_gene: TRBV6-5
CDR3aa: CASSYIPSGSYNEQFF
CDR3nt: TGTGCCAGCAGTTACATTCCTAGCGGCTCCTACAATGAGCAGTTCTTC

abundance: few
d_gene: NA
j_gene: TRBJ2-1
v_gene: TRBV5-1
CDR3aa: CASRLEGEQFF
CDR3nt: TGCGCCAGCAGGCTAGAGGGTGAGCAGTTCTTC

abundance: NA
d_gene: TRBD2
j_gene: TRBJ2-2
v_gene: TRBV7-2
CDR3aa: CASSGHSGRNTGELFF
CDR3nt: TGTGCCAGCAGCGGCCATAGCGGGAGGAACACCGGGGAGCTGTTTTTT

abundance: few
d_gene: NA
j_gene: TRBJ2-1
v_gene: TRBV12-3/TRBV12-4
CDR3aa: CASSTDLTNEQFF
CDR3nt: TGTGCCAGCAGTACGGACCTTACTAATGAGCAGTTCTTC

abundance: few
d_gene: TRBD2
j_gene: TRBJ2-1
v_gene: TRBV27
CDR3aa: CASRLSGSLDEQFF
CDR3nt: TGTGCCAGCAGGCTGAGCGGGAGTTTAGATGAGCAGTTCTTC

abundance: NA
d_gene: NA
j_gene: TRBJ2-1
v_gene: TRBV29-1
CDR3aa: CSVSPTRSSYNEQFF
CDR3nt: TGCAGCGTTTCGCCGACTAGGTCCTCCTACAATGAGCAGTTCTTC

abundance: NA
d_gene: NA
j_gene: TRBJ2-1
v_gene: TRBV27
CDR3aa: CASSPWGGGNEQFF
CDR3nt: TGTGCCAGCAGTCCCTGGGGAGGGGGTAATGAGCAGTTCTTC

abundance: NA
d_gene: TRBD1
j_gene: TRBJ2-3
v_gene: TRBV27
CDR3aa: CASSLQGQGTPSHTQYF
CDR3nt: TGTGCCAGCAGTTTACAGGGACAGGGGACCCCCTCACATACGCAGTATTTT

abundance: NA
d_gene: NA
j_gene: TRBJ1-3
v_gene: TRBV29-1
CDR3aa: CSVSLAGQGNTIYF
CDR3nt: TGCAGCGTTAGCCTCGCAGGGCAAGGAAACACCATATATTTT

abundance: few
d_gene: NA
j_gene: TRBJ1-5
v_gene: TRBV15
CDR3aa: CATSRRGPYSNQPQHF
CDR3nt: TGTGCCACCAGCAGGCGGGGACCGTATAGCAATCAGCCCCAGCATTTT

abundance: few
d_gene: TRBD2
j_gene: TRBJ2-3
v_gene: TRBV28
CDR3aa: CASSSRDYTDTQYF
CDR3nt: TGTGCCAGCAGTTCCCGGGACTACACAGATACGCAGTATTTT

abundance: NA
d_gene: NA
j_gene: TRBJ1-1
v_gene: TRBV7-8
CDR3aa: CASSLEVWATEAFF
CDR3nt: TGTGCCAGCAGCTTAGAAGTTTGGGCCACTGAAGCTTTCTTT

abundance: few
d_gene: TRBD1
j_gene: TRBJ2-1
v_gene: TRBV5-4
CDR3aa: CASSLARGPRNNEQFF
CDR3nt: TGTGCCAGCAGCTTGGCCAGGGGGCCCCGTAACAATGAGCAGTTCTTC

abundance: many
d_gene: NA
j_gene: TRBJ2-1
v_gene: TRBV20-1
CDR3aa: CSARAPNPYNEQFF
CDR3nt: TGCAGCGCCAGGGCCCCGAACCCATACAATGAGCAGTTCTTC